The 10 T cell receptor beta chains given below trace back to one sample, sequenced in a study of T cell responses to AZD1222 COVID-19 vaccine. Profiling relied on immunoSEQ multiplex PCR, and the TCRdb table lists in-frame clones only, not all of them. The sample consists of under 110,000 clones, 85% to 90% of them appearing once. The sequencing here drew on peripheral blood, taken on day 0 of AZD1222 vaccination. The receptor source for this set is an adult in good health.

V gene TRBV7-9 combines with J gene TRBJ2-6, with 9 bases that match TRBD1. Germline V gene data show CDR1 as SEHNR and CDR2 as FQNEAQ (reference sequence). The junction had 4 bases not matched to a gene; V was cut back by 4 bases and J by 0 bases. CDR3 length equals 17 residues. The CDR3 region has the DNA TGTGCCAGCAGCTGGGACAGGGTCTCCTCTGGGGCCAACGTCCTGACTTTC. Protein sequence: CASSWDRVSSGANVLTF.

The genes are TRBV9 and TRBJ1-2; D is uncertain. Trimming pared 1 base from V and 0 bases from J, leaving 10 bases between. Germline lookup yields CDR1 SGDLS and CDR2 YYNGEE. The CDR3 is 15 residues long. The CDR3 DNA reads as TGTGCCAGCAGCGTAATGGCAGAAGCTAACTATGGCTACACCTTC. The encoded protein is CASSVMAEANYGYTF.

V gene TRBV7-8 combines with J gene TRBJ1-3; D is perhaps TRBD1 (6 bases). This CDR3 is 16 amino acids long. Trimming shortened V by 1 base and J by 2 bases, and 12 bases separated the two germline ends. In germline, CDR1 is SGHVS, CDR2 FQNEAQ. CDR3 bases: TGTGCCAGCAGCTTAGATAGCAGGGGAGCTGGAAACACCATATATTTT. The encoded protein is CASSLDSRGAGNTIYF.

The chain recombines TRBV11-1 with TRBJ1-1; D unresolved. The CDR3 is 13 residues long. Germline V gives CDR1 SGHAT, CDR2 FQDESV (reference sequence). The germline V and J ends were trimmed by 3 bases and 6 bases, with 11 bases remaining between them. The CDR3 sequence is CASSFRVGAEAFF. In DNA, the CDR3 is TGTGCCAGCAGCTTTAGAGTTGGTGCTGAAGCTTTCTTT. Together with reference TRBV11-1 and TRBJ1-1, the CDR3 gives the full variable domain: EAEVAQSPRYKITEKSQAVAFWCDPISGHATLYWYRQILGQGPELLVQFQDESVVDDSQLPKDRFSAERLKGVDSTLKIQPAELGDSAMYLCASSFRVGAEAFFGQGTRLTVV.

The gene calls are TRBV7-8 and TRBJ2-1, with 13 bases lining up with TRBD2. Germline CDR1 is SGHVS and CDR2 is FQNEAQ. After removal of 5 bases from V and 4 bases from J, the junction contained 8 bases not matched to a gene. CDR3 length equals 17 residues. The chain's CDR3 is CASSPRTSGSTYNEQFF. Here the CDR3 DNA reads TGTGCCAGCAGCCCCCGGACTAGCGGGAGCACTTACAATGAGCAGTTCTTC. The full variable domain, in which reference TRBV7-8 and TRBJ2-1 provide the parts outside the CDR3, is GAGVSQSPRYKVAKRGQDVALRCDPISGHVSLFWYQQALGQGPEFLTYFQNEAQLDKSGLPSDRFFAERPEGSVSTLKIQRTQQEDSAVYLCASSPRTSGSTYNEQFFGPGTRLTVL.

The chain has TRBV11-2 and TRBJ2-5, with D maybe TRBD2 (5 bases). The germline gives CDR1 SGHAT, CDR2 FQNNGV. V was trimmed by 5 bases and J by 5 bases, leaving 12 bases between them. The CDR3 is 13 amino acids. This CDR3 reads CASSHGGPETQYF. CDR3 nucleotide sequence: TGTGCCAGCAGCCACGGCGGGCCTGAGACCCAGTACTTC.

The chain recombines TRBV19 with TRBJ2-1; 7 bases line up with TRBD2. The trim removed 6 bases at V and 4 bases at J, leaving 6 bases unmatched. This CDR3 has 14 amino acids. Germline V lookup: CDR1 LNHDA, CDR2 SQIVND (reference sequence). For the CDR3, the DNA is TGTGCCAGTAGCCCTAGCGGCTATTACAATGAGCAGTTCTTC. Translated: CASSPSGYYNEQFF.

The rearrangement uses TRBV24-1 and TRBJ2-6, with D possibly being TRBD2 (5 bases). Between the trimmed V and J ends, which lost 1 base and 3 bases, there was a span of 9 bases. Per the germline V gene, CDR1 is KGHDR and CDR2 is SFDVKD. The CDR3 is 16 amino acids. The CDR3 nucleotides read TGTGCCACCAGTGATTTCGGGGTTGGTGGGGCCAACGTCCTGACTTTC. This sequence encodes CATSDFGVGGANVLTF.

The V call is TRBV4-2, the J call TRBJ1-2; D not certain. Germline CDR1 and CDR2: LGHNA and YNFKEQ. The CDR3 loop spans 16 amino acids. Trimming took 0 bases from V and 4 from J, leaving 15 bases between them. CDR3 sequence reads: CASSQEVGQTFYGYTF. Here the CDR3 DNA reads TGTGCCAGCAGCCAAGAAGTGGGCCAAACCTTCTATGGCTACACCTTC.

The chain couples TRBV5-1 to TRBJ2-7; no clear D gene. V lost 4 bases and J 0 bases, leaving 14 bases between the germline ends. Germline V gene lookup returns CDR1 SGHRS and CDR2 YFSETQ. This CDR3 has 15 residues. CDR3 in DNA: TGCGCCAGCAGCCCAAATCGACAATCCTCCTACGAGCAGTACTTC. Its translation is CASSPNRQSSYEQYF.